These 7 T cell receptor beta chains came from one sample sequenced in a study of blood T cell repertoires in COVID-19. The repertoire was sequenced with immunoSEQ multiplex PCR; TCRdb's copy has only in-frame clones and lacks some. The sample holds roughly 190,000 clones; approximately 84% are singletons and the top ten take approximately 2.4%. Sequenced material: peripheral blood. These receptors all come from a human donor with acute or convalescent COVID-19. The donor label of this sample is uncertain.

This clone came up once. This CDR3 reads CASSERARREGEQFF. The CDR3 DNA reads TGTGCCAGCAGTGAAAGGGCTAGGCGGGAGGGTGAGCAGTTCTTC. The chain is built from TRBV2 and TRBJ2-1; 9 bases map to TRBD2. Looked up from germline, CDR1 is SNHLY and CDR2 is FYNNEI. The CDR3 spans 15 residues. The junction had 8 bases not matched to a gene; V was cut back by 2 bases and J by 9 bases.

This chain connects TRBV2 to TRBJ1-6; perhaps TRBD1 as D (5 bases). Germline assignment: CDR1 SNHLY and CDR2 FYNNEI. V shed 7 bases and J shed 6 bases, with 19 bases lying between them. The CDR3 spans 16 residues. The CDR3 region is CASTPGLSGGNSPLHF. In nucleotides, the CDR3 is TGTGCCAGCACTCCAGGCCTATCCGGGGGTAATTCACCCCTCCACTTT.

This rearrangement joins TRBV30 to TRBJ1-5; a weak D match, TRBD1 (5 bases). Trimming cost V 5 bases and J 0 bases, with 11 bases left between them. Germline lookup yields CDR1 GTSNPN and CDR2 SVGIG (reference sequence). There are 14 residues in the CDR3. The CDR3 DNA is TGTGCCTGGTCCGGGGGAACTAGCAATCAGCCCCAGCATTTT. Residues: CAWSGGTSNQPQHF.

The chain employs TRBV29-1 and TRBJ2-1; 7 bases agree with TRBD1. CDR1 and CDR2 from the germline V gene are SQVTM and ANQGSEA. This CDR3 is 12 amino acids long. Trimming cost V 7 bases and J 5 bases; bases outside gene matches: 5. The CDR3 DNA reads as TGCAGCGAGGTAGGGACAGACAATGAGCAGTTCTTC. Its translation: CSEVGTDNEQFF.

The V and J genes are TRBV7-9 and TRBJ1-2, with TRBD1 as a possible D gene (6 bases). Germline V lookup: CDR1 SEHNR, CDR2 FQNEAQ (reference sequence). The CDR3 is made up of 14 amino acids. Trimming stripped 4 bases from V and 3 bases from J, with 12 bases between. CDR3 region: CASSYGGQHYGYTF. Written as DNA, the CDR3 is TGTGCCAGCAGCTATGGGGGACAACACTATGGCTACACCTTC.

The CDR3 region is CASSVGVTGNNEQFF. CDR3 nucleotide sequence: TGTGCCAGCAGCGTAGGTGTGACAGGGAACAATGAGCAGTTCTTC. The chain joins TRBV9 to TRBJ2-1; the match to TRBD1 covers 7 bases. Germline CDR1 is SGDLS and CDR2 is YYNGEE. V gave up 0 bases and J gave up 5 bases; unmatched junction bases: 5. CDR3 size: 15 residues.

The chain joins TRBV30 to TRBJ2-5; a weak D match, TRBD2 (5 bases). This CDR3 comprises 11 residues. Germline CDR1 GTSNPN, CDR2 SVGIG (reference sequence). Trimming removed 4 bases at V and 5 bases at J, with 8 bases between. CDR3 amino acids: CAWTPGETQYF. CDR3 nucleotide sequence: TGTGCCTGGACTCCGGGGGAGACCCAGTACTTC.